This entry describes one T cell receptor (beta chain). Per germline, CDR1 SGDLS and CDR2 YYNGEE. V lost 0 bases, J lost 6 bases, and 9 bases lay in between. The CDR3 runs 13 residues. The data are from a study of cytomegalovirus exposure and HLA in healthy donors. Study summary: Genotyping showed roughly 86% of over 350 donors falling in the Caucasian-associated ancestry cluster.

The PCR contained 60 Vbeta and 13 Jbeta primers. Generated by immunoSEQ multiplex PCR, the TCRdb table keeps only in-frame clones and is missing some. The sample holds 150,000 or so clones, approximately 80% seen once. This TCR was sampled from a woman between 40 and 50 years old in good health and CMV-seronegative. The chain couples TRBV9 to TRBJ1-2; perhaps TRBD1 as D (5 bases). The sample taken for sequencing was PBMCs. Here the CDR3 DNA reads TGTGCCAGCAGCGTAGCCGGGGGGGATGGCTACACCTTC. Translating gives CASSVAGGDGYTF.